The 28 T cell receptor beta chains below all came from one sample that was sequenced in a study of T cell changes during pregnancy in multiple sclerosis. Profiled with immunoSEQ multiplex PCR; TCRdb holds only in-frame clones, not every one. Here the sample spans roughly 60,000 clones, roughly 92% being singletons. The sample here was peripheral blood, taken in the second trimester of pregnancy. These receptors were taken from a female donor with multiple sclerosis, enrolled in a pregnancy study.

The chain uses TRBV30 and TRBJ1-5; weak D call: TRBD1 (5 bases). The CDR3 loop spans 14 amino acids. Germline CDR1 is GTSNPN and CDR2 is SVGIG (reference sequence). V lost 0 bases to trimming and J lost 5 bases, with 11 bases between them. The CDR3 here is CAWSVLGGDQPQHF. The CDR3 nucleotides are TGTGCCTGGAGTGTACTAGGAGGGGATCAGCCCCAGCATTTT.

The rearrangement uses TRBV27 and TRBJ2-1; tentatively, D is TRBD1 (5 bases). There are 14 residues in the CDR3. Germline V CDR1 and CDR2: MNHEY, SMNVEV (reference sequence). Trimming removed 6 bases from V and 4 bases from J, with 13 bases in between. The CDR3 is CASRQGRGYNEQFF. The CDR3 DNA follows: TGTGCCAGCAGGCAGGGAAGGGGATACAATGAGCAGTTCTTC.

This clone was observed a few times. The rearrangement links TRBV29-1 to TRBJ1-3, with D tentatively TRBD1 (5 bases). Germline V gives CDR1 SQVTM, CDR2 ANQGSEA. Trimming took 3 bases from V and 1 from J, leaving 16 bases between them. The length of the CDR3 is 16 residues. DNA of the CDR3: TGCAGCGTTGATGTCGGGGGTACGGGTTCTGGAAACACCATATATTTT. It encodes CSVDVGGTGSGNTIYF.

V is TRBV11-2 and J is TRBJ1-1, with a weak D call TRBD1 (6 bases). V lost 3 bases to trimming and J lost 1 base, with 9 bases between them. CDR1 and CDR2 from the germline V gene are SGHAT and FQNNGV. CDR3 length: 14 residues. The CDR3 loop is CASSLVQGNTEAFF. CDR3 bases: TGTGCCAGCAGCTTGGTACAGGGGAACACTGAAGCTTTCTTT.

The chain links TRBV7-6 to TRBJ1-1, with D perhaps matching TRBD1 (5 bases). Trimming shortened V by 4 bases and J by 6 bases, and 15 bases separated the two germline ends. Germline CDR1 SGHVS, CDR2 FNYEAQ. The CDR3 is 14 residues long. CDR3 loop: CASSSHGPGAEAFF. The CDR3 coding sequence is TGTGCCAGCAGCTCCCACGGTCCGGGGGCTGAAGCTTTCTTT.

This chain links TRBV28 with TRBJ1-1; D gene unclear. CDR1 MDHEN and CDR2 SYDVKM come from the germline V gene. V was trimmed by 5 bases and J by 3 bases, leaving 16 bases between them. The length of the CDR3 is 15 residues. CDR3 protein: CASSPIGTGDTEAFF. In DNA, the CDR3 is TGTGCCAGCAGTCCAATAGGCACCGGGGACACTGAAGCTTTCTTT.

J is TRBJ2-1 and V is TRBV6-4, with 8 bases lining up with TRBD1. The CDR3 is 15 amino acids. CDR1 and CDR2 from the germline V gene are MRHNA and SNTAGT. With 0 bases clipped from V and 9 bases from J, the junction kept 7 bases outside the gene matches. CDR3 coding DNA: TGTGCCAGCAGTGACTCTCCAGGGGGCCGTAGTGAGCAGTTCTTC. It encodes CASSDSPGGRSEQFF.

This sequence joins TRBV28 and TRBJ2-3; TRBD2 matches at 8 bases. J was trimmed by 3 bases and V by 6 bases; bases with no gene match: 8. Per germline, CDR1 MDHEN and CDR2 SYDVKM. The CDR3 spans 15 residues. This CDR3 is CASSQSGSLTDTQYF. The CDR3 bases are TGTGCCAGCAGCCAGAGCGGGAGCCTGACAGATACGCAGTATTTT.

This clone has just a few counts. This chain links TRBV29-1 with TRBJ2-7, with D maybe TRBD1 (6 bases). The ends were cut back, 7 bases at V and 1 base at J, with 11 bases in the middle. The CDR3 length is 12 residues. Germline values: CDR1 SQVTM, CDR2 ANQGSEA. The CDR3 region is CSGNRDSYEQYF. CDR3 nucleotide sequence: TGCAGCGGTAACAGGGATTCCTACGAGCAGTACTTC.

The chain joins TRBV10-3 to TRBJ2-5; tentatively, D is TRBD1 (6 bases). The CDR3 spans 15 residues. The V gene lost 4 bases and the J gene lost 2 bases, with 14 bases spanning the gap. Per the germline V gene, CDR1 is ENHRY and CDR2 is SYGVKD. The CDR3 is CAISVYGTLQETQYF. In DNA form, the CDR3 reads TGTGCCATCAGTGTATACGGGACACTTCAAGAGACCCAGTACTTC.

The chain has TRBV5-1 and TRBJ2-3; 9 bases match TRBD1. This CDR3 is built from 16 residues. Germline CDR1 reads SGHRS; CDR2 reads YFSETQ. Losses at the gene ends were 5 bases for V and 3 bases for J; bases not matched to a gene: 10. The CDR3 loop reads CASSWKDRGVTDTQYF. CDR3 bases: TGCGCCAGCAGTTGGAAGGACAGGGGAGTTACAGATACGCAGTATTTT. Supplemented by reference TRBV5-1 and TRBJ2-3, the full variable domain reads KAGVTQTPRYLIKTRGQQVTLSCSPISGHRSVSWYQQTPGQGLQFLFEYFSETQRNKGNFPGRFSGRQFSNSRSEMNVSTLELGDSALYLCASSWKDRGVTDTQYFGPGTRLTVL.

The chain recombines TRBV5-4 with TRBJ2-1, with TRBD1 identical over 8 bases. Trimming cost V 4 bases and J 6 bases; bases outside gene matches: 6. The CDR3 consists of 14 residues. Germline assignment: CDR1 SGHNT and CDR2 YYREEE (reference sequence). CDR3 sequence: CASSRDRRSNEQFF. The CDR3 DNA reads TGTGCCAGCAGCCGGGACAGGAGATCCAATGAGCAGTTCTTC.

The gene calls are TRBV7-8 and TRBJ2-3; TRBD2 might be the D (5 bases). This CDR3 comprises 13 residues. Germline values: CDR1 SGHVS, CDR2 FQNEAQ. V was pared by 1 base and J by 7 bases, with 9 bases between. The chain's CDR3 is CASSLVRGNTQYF. The DNA for the CDR3 is TGTGCCAGCAGCTTAGTTCGAGGGAATACGCAGTATTTT.

V usage is TRBV15 and J usage is TRBJ2-7, with TRBD2 as a possible D gene (6 bases). The CDR3 is made up of 16 amino acids. Germline V gives CDR1 LNHNV, CDR2 YYDKDF (reference sequence). The ends were cut back, 5 bases at V and 3 bases at J, with 20 bases in the middle. The CDR3 is CATSPGGGGERYEQYF. The CDR3 nucleotides read TGTGCCACCAGCCCTGGGGGTGGAGGGGAGCGCTACGAGCAGTACTTC.

This chain connects TRBV7-9 to TRBJ2-2; 7 bases are shared with TRBD1. The trim removed 5 bases at V and 0 bases at J, leaving 6 bases unmatched. The CDR3 is 16 residues long. Looked up from germline, CDR1 is SEHNR and CDR2 is FQNEAQ (reference sequence). The CDR3 DNA sequence: TGTGCCAGCAGCGTTGACAGGGCCCCGAACACCGGGGAGCTGTTTTTT. Its translation is CASSVDRAPNTGELFF.

This clone was counted between two and nine times. The chain employs TRBV11-2 and TRBJ2-3; possibly TRBD2 for D (5 bases). Trimming pared 3 bases from V and 5 bases from J, leaving 18 bases between. The length of the CDR3 is 16 residues. CDR1 is SGHAT and CDR2 is FQNNGV in the germline V gene. The CDR3 sequence is CASSFNSDQAGDTQYF. The CDR3 DNA follows: TGTGCCAGCAGCTTTAATAGCGACCAGGCCGGAGATACGCAGTATTTT.

V gene TRBV7-9 combines with J gene TRBJ1-2; the D is unclear. With 1 base removed from V and 6 bases from J, the gap between germline ends came to 12 bases. The CDR3 consists of 14 residues. Germline V gene lookup returns CDR1 SEHNR and CDR2 FQNEAQ (reference sequence). The chain's CDR3 is CASSLDRERDGYTF. The CDR3 region has the DNA TGTGCCAGCAGCTTAGATAGGGAGAGAGATGGCTACACCTTC.

The CDR3 bases are TGTGCCTGGAGTCTTTACACCGGGGAGCTGTTTTTT. This gives the protein CAWSLYTGELFF. The V gene is TRBV30, the J gene TRBJ2-2; no clear D gene. The CDR3 is 12 amino acids. CDR1 and CDR2 (germline): GTSNPN, SVGIG (reference sequence). V lost 2 bases and J lost 3, with 4 bases in between.

The chain joins TRBV5-6 to TRBJ1-2; D gene uncertain. Germline CDR1 and CDR2: SGHDT and YYEEEE. The CDR3 covers 13 residues. The V end lost 1 base, the J end lost 9 bases, and 13 bases lay between the germline ends. The CDR3 reads CASSLSALKRYTF. CDR3 DNA sequence: TGTGCCAGCAGCTTGAGCGCCCTTAAACGCTACACCTTC.

Only one count was recorded for this clone. The chain recombines TRBV30 with TRBJ2-1; 7 bases agree with TRBD2. The V gene's germline CDR1 is GTSNPN and CDR2 SVGIG (reference sequence). The V gene end was trimmed by 4 bases and the J gene end by 5 bases; junction bases not matched to a gene: 11. The CDR3 is 15 residues long. The chain's CDR3 is CAWIGPGLRDNEQFF. CDR3 coding DNA: TGTGCCTGGATCGGACCGGGACTAAGAGACAATGAGCAGTTCTTC.

Written as DNA, the CDR3 is TGTGCCACCAGCAGCCAGTATAGCAATCAGCCCCAGCATTTT. This encodes CATSSQYSNQPQHF. The chain employs TRBV15 and TRBJ1-5, with D unresolved. V was cut by 3 bases and J by 0 bases, with 6 bases left in between. This CDR3 is 14 amino acids long. The germline CDR1 and CDR2 sequences are LNHNV and YYDKDF (reference sequence). The full variable domain, its missing parts supplied by reference TRBV15 and TRBJ1-5, is DAMVIQNPRYQVTQFGKPVTLSCSQTLNHNVMYWYQQKSSQAPKLLFHYYDKDFNNEADTPDNFQSRRPNTSFCFLDIRSPGLGDTAMYLCATSSQYSNQPQHFGDGTRLSIL.

The chain has TRBV11-2 and TRBJ2-3; 9 bases agree with TRBD2. Germline V CDR1 and CDR2: SGHAT, FQNNGV. J lost 3 bases, V lost 0 bases, and 16 bases had no gene match. The CDR3 runs to 20 residues. The CDR3 reads CASSLDRFTGLTSGTDTQYF. In DNA form, the CDR3 reads TGTGCCAGCAGCTTAGATCGTTTCACGGGGTTAACTAGCGGGACAGATACGCAGTATTTT. Using reference TRBV11-2 and TRBJ2-3 for the parts outside the CDR3, the full variable domain is EAGVAQSPRYKIIEKRQSVAFWCNPISGHATLYWYQQILGQGPKLLIQFQNNGVVDDSQLPKDRFSAERLKGVDSTLKIQPAKLEDSAVYLCASSLDRFTGLTSGTDTQYFGPGTRLTVL.

This rearrangement joins TRBV6-5 to TRBJ2-1; D uncertain. The germline V and J ends were trimmed by 2 bases and 0 bases, with 8 bases remaining between them. CDR1 is MNHEY, CDR2 SVGAGI, per germline. CDR3 size: 15 residues. CDR3 region: CASSYMFSSYNEQFF. CDR3 DNA: TGTGCCAGCAGTTACATGTTCAGCTCCTACAATGAGCAGTTCTTC.

This clone was detected once. The V gene is TRBV11-2, the J gene TRBJ1-1, with 9 bases matching TRBD1. The germline V gene has CDR1 SGHAT and CDR2 FQNNGV. This CDR3 comprises 16 residues. J gave up 2 bases and V 5 bases, and 9 bases lay outside the gene matches. The CDR3 DNA follows: TGTGCCAGCAGCCCCGGACAGGGGAATCTAAACACTGAAGCTTTCTTT. This encodes CASSPGQGNLNTEAFF.

This sequence joins TRBV11-2 and TRBJ1-5, with unresolved D. CDR1 is SGHAT, CDR2 FQNNGV, per germline. Trimming removed 5 bases at V and 3 bases at J, with 17 bases between. The CDR3 contains 16 residues. Written as DNA, the CDR3 is TGTGCCAGCAGCCAAGGTTCGGGAGTAGTCAATCAGCCCCAGCATTTT. Its translation is CASSQGSGVVNQPQHF.

The rearrangement uses TRBV5-6 and TRBJ2-3; TRBD2 might be the D (6 bases). From germline, CDR1 is SGHDT and CDR2 YYEEEE. V was pared by 2 bases and J by 3 bases, with 19 bases between. This CDR3 region has 17 residues. The CDR3 spells CASSFGPSREQTDTQYF. Here the CDR3 DNA reads TGTGCCAGCAGCTTCGGGCCCTCCCGGGAGCAGACAGATACGCAGTATTTT.

The rearrangement uses TRBV20-1 and TRBJ2-1; no firm D call. The CDR3 runs to 11 residues. Germline-derived CDR1 and CDR2 are DFQATT and SNEGSKA (reference sequence). Trimming removed 3 bases at V and 8 bases at J, with 8 bases between. The CDR3 region is CSASGSYEQFF. For the CDR3, the DNA is TGCAGTGCTAGCGGTTCCTATGAGCAGTTCTTC.

This clone was counted a single time. The genes are TRBV13 and TRBJ2-3, with 9 nucleotides matching TRBD1. The CDR3 is 15 amino acids. Germline CDR1 reads PRHDT; CDR2 reads FYEKMQ (reference sequence). J was trimmed by 2 bases and V by 5 bases; bases with no gene match: 5. The CDR3 reads CASSPGQGYTDTQYF. DNA for the CDR3: TGTGCCAGCAGCCCTGGACAGGGGTACACAGATACGCAGTATTTT.